What follows describes a single T cell receptor beta chain. Its antigen is not identified. This CDR3 is 15 amino acids long. Germline-derived CDR1 and CDR2 are MDHEN and SYDVKM. After removal of 6 bases from V and 7 bases from J, the junction contained 10 bases not matched to a gene. The sample originates from a study of OX40 agonist ivuxolimab in advanced cancers. Study-level background: Antecedent anti-PD-1, anti-PD-L1 or anti-CTLA-4 therapy was permissible, with roughly 36% having received some. The study, taken as a whole, reports: More expanded clones were seen, on average, in CD8+ T cells than in CD4+.

Using immunoSEQ multiplex PCR, the repertoire was profiled, and TCRdb retains in-frame clones only, with some absent. The repertoire has 25,000 to 35,000 clones, about 81% of them found once; the top ten carry about a fifth. The receptor's source is an adult with an advanced solid tumor such as melanoma, head and neck, liver or kidney cancer. The chain is built from TRBV28 and TRBJ1-5; 9 nucleotides line up with TRBD1. The sequences come from CD4+ or CD8+ T cells sorted from blood, collected in a trial of the OX40 agonist ivuxolimab. The CDR3 nucleotides read TGTGCCAGCAGCCTAGGGGACAGGGCGACGCAGCCCCAGCATTTT. Protein product: CASSLGDRATQPQHF.